Listed below are T cell receptor beta chains from one sample, sequenced in a study of tumor-infiltrating lymphocytes in primary liver carcinoma. TCRdb reanalysed the multiplex PCR reads using MiXCR and keeps one entry per CDR3 protein. The sample gives approximately 300,000 distinct CDR3 sequences, less than 75% of which show up once; roughly 9% is in the top ten. Sample: peripheral blood. The receptors were sampled from a man aged 40-49 years with primary liver carcinoma and hepatitis B virus infection. CDR3s include the opening cysteine and the closing phenylalanine or tryptophan. The order of the fields is clone size, V gene, J gene, D gene, CDR3 DNA, CDR3 protein. D genes are given only for firm matches. Size tells how often a clone was seen (once, few, many) or the class of an expanded clone, and some rows leave it out.

>.|TRBV4-2|TRBJ2-1|.
TGTGCCAGCAGCCAAGAAAGACTAGTGGGAGGAGCATCTCGCGAGAAGTTCTTC
CASSQERLVGGASREKFF
>.|TRBV11-2|TRBJ2-5|.
TGTACCAGCAGCTCAATACAGGCCGAGACCCAGTATTTC
CTSSSIQAETQYF
>.|TRBV19|TRBJ2-2|.
TGTGCCAGTAGCGAACAGGGTTCCGGGGAGCTGTTTTTT
CASSEQGSGELFF
>few|TRBV28|TRBJ1-6|.
TGTGCCAGCAGCTGGATGTTCTCTAATTCACCCCTCCACTTT
CASSWMFSNSPLHF
>many|TRBV29-1|TRBJ2-1|TRBD2
TGCAGCGTTTGCTTCCCGGGACTAGCGGGCCTTGAGCAGTTCTTC
CSVCFPGLAGLEQFF
>.|TRBV11-2|TRBJ1-1|.
TGTGCCAGCAGTCCGAGGGAGGGGTACCTTATGAACACTGAAGCTTTATTT
CASSPREGYLMNTEALF
>many|TRBV6-2/TRBV6-3|TRBJ2-5|.
TGTGCCAGCCGGGGGAAGACCCAGTACTTC
CASRGKTQYF
>.|TRBV11-1|TRBJ2-1|.
TGTGCCAGCAGCCGCCGCTCTAGAGCCTACAATGAGCAGTTCTTC
CASSRRSRAYNEQFF
>.|TRBV7-8|TRBJ2-1|.
TGTGCCAGCAGCTTAGCGGAGAGCTCCTACAATGAGCAGTTCTTC
CASSLAESSYNEQFF
>.|TRBV18|TRBJ2-3|TRBD2
TGTGCCAGCTCACCAAGTCGACTAGCGGGCATTGGTAGGACAGATACGCAGTATTTT
CASSPSRLAGIGRTDTQYF
>many|TRBV5-1|TRBJ2-1|.
TGCGCCAGCAGCTTGGAGGCGGTAGGCTCCTACAATGAGCAGTTCTTC
CASSLEAVGSYNEQFF
>.|TRBV10-2|TRBJ1-2|.
TGCGCCAGCAGTGAAGGTCCGCTCCACTATGGCTACACCTTC
CASSEGPLHYGYTF
>.|TRBV6-1|TRBJ2-3|TRBD2
TGTGCCAGCAAGGGATTAGCGGGAGTGGCAGATACGCAGTATTTT
CASKGLAGVADTQYF
>once|TRBV29-1|TRBJ2-1|TRBD2
TGCAACGTGGGACTAGGTGCCTACAAAGAGCAGTTCTTC
CNVGLGAYKEQFF
>many|TRBV4-1|TRBJ1-3|.
TGCGCCAGCAGCCAAGAAACCTTGGCGAACACCATATATTTT
CASSQETLANTIYF
>.|TRBV6-6|TRBJ2-7|.
TGTGCCAGCAGCCCCGATGGACTCTACGAGCAGTACTTC
CASSPDGLYEQYF
>many|TRBV7-9|TRBJ1-6|.
TGTGCCAGCAGCTTAGGGGGGGACGGCAGCTCACCCCTCCACTTT
CASSLGGDGSSPLHF
>.|TRBV5-1|TRBJ1-2|.
TGCGCCGGCAGCTTAGAAGGCCCGCCTTCTAACTATGGCTACACCTTC
CAGSLEGPPSNYGYTF
>few|TRBV28|TRBJ2-3|TRBD2
TGTGCCAGCACCGGCGGGAGTCGCACAGATACGCAGTATTTT
CASTGGSRTDTQYF
>few|TRBV6-5|TRBJ1-2|.
TGTGTCAGCAGTCGACACCTTTCGGACTATGGCTACACATTC
CVSSRHLSDYGYTF
>many|TRBV6-2/TRBV6-3|TRBJ2-1|.
TGTGCCAGCAGTGCCATAGGGACTTTCTACAATGAGCAGTTCTTC
CASSAIGTFYNEQFF
>few|TRBV14|TRBJ1-1|.
TGTGCCAGCAGTCTTTCCAGGGGGAACACTGAAGCTTTCTTT
CASSLSRGNTEAFF
>.|TRBV4-1|TRBJ1-3|.
TGCGCCAACAGCCTGTATGTCCGGGTCAGAATCCTCTCTGGAAACACCATATATTTT
CANSLYVRVRILSGNTIYF
>.|TRBV29-1|TRBJ1-2|.
TGCGGCGTCGCCCCTAGTTTTAGTTATGGCTACACCTTC
CGVAPSFSYGYTF
>few|TRBV30|TRBJ2-1|.
TGTGCCTGGAAGGGGTTACCGTCCGCTGAGCAGTTCTTC
CAWKGLPSAEQFF
>.|TRBV5-1|TRBJ1-1|.
TGCGCCAGCAGCTTGGATAATGCGGGGGGCACTGAAGCTTTCTTT
CASSLDNAGGTEAFF
>once|TRBV5-1|TRBJ2-5|.
TGCGCCAGCAGTTGGACTGGGGGCGAGACCCAGTACTTC
CASSWTGGETQYF
>.|TRBV5-5|TRBJ2-3|TRBD1
TGTGCCAGCATCCGGGGAGTCGGGACAGGGGGCACAGATACGCAGTATTTT
CASIRGVGTGGTDTQYF
>.|TRBV7-8|TRBJ1-5|.
TGTGCCAGCAGCCCGAATACAAGGACGGGCAATCAGCCCCGGCATTTT
CASSPNTRTGNQPRHF
>few|TRBV4-1|TRBJ1-1|TRBD1
TGCGCCAGCAGCCGGGAAGGACAGGTCCAACTTAACACTGAAGCTTTCTTT
CASSREGQVQLNTEAFF
>many|TRBV6-1|TRBJ2-5|.
TGTGCCAGCAGTGAAGCCTCCGACGGAATAAGGGGGACCCAGTACTTC
CASSEASDGIRGTQYF
>few|TRBV12-3/TRBV12-4|TRBJ2-2|.
TGTGCCGTAGGAGTGGAGGAATGGACCGGGGAGTTGTTTTTT
CAVGVEEWTGELFF
>.|TRBV28|TRBJ2-1|TRBD2
TGTGCCAGCAGTTTATTCGGACTAGCGGGAGCGTCCGATGAGCAGTTCTTC
CASSLFGLAGASDEQFF
>many|TRBV4-3|TRBJ2-5|.
TGCGCCAGCAGCCAGGATGCGGGTCCTCGAGAGACCCAGTACTTC
CASSQDAGPRETQYF
>.|TRBV11-2|TRBJ2-7|.
TGTGCCAGCAGCTTAGTTTCGGACGGGGCCTACGAGCAGTACTTC
CASSLVSDGAYEQYF
>many|TRBV28|TRBJ2-7|.
TGTGCCAGCAGTTTAGGGTACAGCTACGAGCAGTACTTC
CASSLGYSYEQYF
>few|TRBV5-4|TRBJ2-1|TRBD2
TGTGCCAGCAGCGCGTGGGTCGGGACTAGTGGGAACAATGAGCAGTTCTTC
CASSAWVGTSGNNEQFF
>.|TRBV4-1|TRBJ1-1|.
TGCGCCAGCAACCAAGTGGGCAGGCTGGGGGCTGAAGCTTTCTTT
CASNQVGRLGAEAFF
>.|TRBV4-2|TRBJ2-7|.
TGTACCAGCAGCCAAGACTTAGTTCTGAGGGAGCAGTACTTC
CTSSQDLVLREQYF
>few|TRBV5-8|TRBJ2-7|.
TGTGCCAGCAGCTCCATGGGTCTCTCCGAGCAGTACTTC
CASSSMGLSEQYF
>many|TRBV11-2|TRBJ2-7|.
TGTGCCAGCAGCTTATCGGAGTCACCCTACGAGCAGTACTTC
CASSLSESPYEQYF
>.|TRBV28|TRBJ1-2|.
TGTGCCAGCAGCTTTCCGGGACACATTAACTATGGCTACACCTTC
CASSFPGHINYGYTF
>few|TRBV25-1|TRBJ2-7|.
TGTGCCAGCCGGGGAAGCGAGCAGTACTTC
CASRGSEQYF
>.|TRBV11-1|TRBJ2-2|.
TGTGCCAGCAGCCCATTTGCAGAGACGGTCGGGGAGCTGTTTTTT
CASSPFAETVGELFF
>medium-sized|TRBV4-2|TRBJ1-5|.
TGTGCCAGCAGCCAGGGTACGGCTCAGCCCCAGCATTTT
CASSQGTAQPQHF
>.|TRBV11-2|TRBJ2-5|TRBD2
TGTGCCAGCAGCCCCTTAGGTAGCGGGAGTTCAGAGGCTCAGTACTTC
CASSPLGSGSSEAQYF
>.|TRBV21-1|TRBJ2-7|.
TGTGCCAGCACCTCCTATCGGGGATATGAGAGCTACGAGCAGTACTTC
CASTSYRGYESYEQYF